This TCR beta chain was sequenced during a study of blood T cell repertoires in COVID-19. This table comes from immunoSEQ multiplex PCR, and its TCRdb copy is limited to in-frame clones, with some not included. The table shows about 300,000 clones, with 70% to 90% occurring only once. V was shortened by 1 base and J by 0 bases, with 5 bases between the two germline ends. The CDR3 runs to 14 residues. Germline V gives CDR1 SGHRS, CDR2 YFSETQ. Participants were placed into cohorts based on the clinical history they reported. Recovered status applied to Cohort 3 donors who had two consecutive negative PCRs. It also applied to those with clearance or with symptom resolution.

Source material: PBMCs or T cells enriched from blood (not recorded which). The chain couples TRBV5-1 to TRBJ2-1; D gene ambiguous. This sequence originates from a man younger than 40 who had recovered from COVID-19. In DNA form, the CDR3 reads TGCGCCAGCAGCTTGCAGGACTCCTACAATGAGCAGTTCTTC. Amino acid sequence: CASSLQDSYNEQFF.